This TCR beta chain was identified in a study of T cell changes during pregnancy in multiple sclerosis (dated by TCRdb to the late 2010s). About the study as a whole: The study looked at changes in the T cell repertoire across pregnancy in women with multiple sclerosis.

Library method: the immunoSEQ multiplex PCR assay. As stored in TCRdb, this immuneACCESS dataset retains in-frame rearrangements with V and J assigned. A fraction of the clones does not appear; measured against another copy, unresolved V genes explain less than half of the discrepancy, and the remainder lacks a known reason. The sample yields about 40,000 clones; around 94% were counted once. Over 1.5% of the sample belongs to the ten largest clones. This clone was detected once. Its antigen has not been determined. The sample holds no much larger clone one base away, and base qualities are not on file. Other DNA sequences in this specimen translate into the identical CDR3. Its CDR3 holds 12 amino acids, cysteine through phenylalanine. The entry retains the CDR3 DNA only, 36 bases that are in frame from base 1. For CDR1 and CDR2, the germline V gene lists MGHDK and SYGVNS. V is shortened by 8 bases, J by 5 bases, and the region joining them spans 13 bases.

The material was peripheral blood, obtained in the third trimester of pregnancy. The clonotype was recovered from a female donor with multiple sclerosis, enrolled in a pregnancy study. The sequence links TRBV25-1 to TRBJ2-7, with TRBD2 tentatively as D gene (6 bases match). The CDR3 here reads CASAWGVHEQYF. The DNA sequence follows: TGTGCCAGCGCCTGGGGGGTACACGAGCAGTACTTC.